This passage covers 6 T cell receptor beta chains from one sample sequenced in a study of T cell responses to AZD1222 COVID-19 vaccine. Generated by immunoSEQ multiplex PCR, the TCRdb table keeps only in-frame clones and is missing some. The sample lists approximately 120,000 clones, approximately 85% occurring once. The sample consisted of peripheral blood, taken on day 0 of MenACWY control vaccination. The receptors derive from an adult in good health.

V is TRBV28 and J is TRBJ1-1; the D is unclear. Looked up from germline, CDR1 is MDHEN and CDR2 is SYDVKM. Trimming took off 5 bases at V and 1 base at J, with 14 bases between the two ends. The CDR3 totals 15 residues. The CDR3 loop is CASSPWAVGNTEAFF. CDR3 DNA: TGTGCCAGCAGTCCCTGGGCCGTGGGGAACACTGAAGCTTTCTTT.

The chain combines TRBV28 with TRBJ1-5, with 9 nucleotides matching TRBD1. V lost 7 bases, J lost 3 bases, and 13 bases stayed unmatched. Per germline, CDR1 MDHEN and CDR2 SYDVKM. This CDR3 is built from 17 residues. This chain's CDR3 is CASTLYRDRATNQPQHF. The CDR3 DNA is TGTGCCAGCACCCTGTACCGGGACAGGGCCACCAATCAGCCCCAGCATTTT.

CDR3 DNA sequence: TGTGCCAGCAAAAGGACAGGAGAGACCCAGTACTTC. Translation: CASKRTGETQYF. The rearrangement joins TRBV6-5 to TRBJ2-5; the match to TRBD1 covers 7 bases. This CDR3 is 12 amino acids long. V gave up 7 bases and J gave up 4 bases; unmatched junction bases: 3. Germline-derived CDR1 and CDR2 are MNHEY and SVGAGI.

The V gene is TRBV4-2, the J gene TRBJ2-1; 8 positions agree with TRBD2. The CDR3 extends over 17 amino acids. V shed 0 bases, J shed 4 bases, and the junction held 8 bases outside the gene matches. CDR1 and CDR2 (germline): LGHNA, YNFKEQ. The CDR3 loop is CASSQDLSAGGYNEQFF. The CDR3 DNA reads as TGTGCCAGCAGCCAAGATCTATCGGCGGGGGGTTACAATGAGCAGTTCTTC.

The chain recombines TRBV27 with TRBJ1-6; D unclear. From germline, CDR1 is MNHEY and CDR2 SMNVEV (reference sequence). Trimming cost V 5 bases and J 5 bases, with 19 bases left between them. The CDR3 is 17 residues long. The chain's CDR3 is CASSLIGGSLNNSPLHF. The CDR3 nucleotides read TGTGCCAGCAGTCTAATAGGAGGGTCCCTTAATAATTCACCCCTCCACTTT.

The rearrangement joins TRBV4-2 to TRBJ1-4; D perhaps matches TRBD1 (6 bases). The ends were cut back, 0 bases at V and 8 bases at J, with 19 bases in the middle. CDR3 size: 17 residues. The V gene's germline CDR1 is LGHNA and CDR2 YNFKEQ. CDR3 nucleotides: TGTGCCAGCAGCCAAGATTGGTCTCCCAGGGGTTGGGAAAAACTGTTTTTT. Its translation is CASSQDWSPRGWEKLFF.